The clone carrying this TCR beta chain was recorded many times. Its specificity is unknown. This entry comes from a study of response to subunit inactivated influenza vaccine. Overall study findings and caveats: Authors suggested that a seasonal influenza vaccination recruits few new T cells each time.

This CDR3 spans 14 amino acids. From germline, CDR1 is MNHNS and CDR2 SASEGT. With 6 bases removed from V and 0 bases from J, the gap between germline ends came to 11 bases. TCRdb fed the RT-PCR reads into MiXCR, producing one record per CDR3 protein. The table records 500,000 to 550,000 distinct CDR3 sequences, approximately 24% of them present only once. The sample was also reused in another study, on T cells expressing NK-cell markers. This second study notes: 5'RACE template switching built TCR beta cDNA with unique molecular identifiers. Seven of eight sequenced donors tested HCMV-seropositive; one tested seronegative. A range of about 1.0-7.0% of CD8+ T cells consisted of dominant NKG2C+ clonotypes in several donors. Nothing established the HCMV specificity of expanded NKG2C+ T cell clones.

Sequencing used CD4+ T cells sorted from PBMCs, obtained roughly 12 days after vaccination. The TCR originated in a man aged 45-65 years who received an inactivated influenza vaccine. The chain joins TRBV6-1 to TRBJ2-5, with no clear D. Here the CDR3 DNA reads TGTGCCAGCAGACCCGCTTGGGACCAAGAGACCCAGTACTTC. Translation gives CASRPAWDQETQYF.